This T cell receptor beta chain stems from a study of Ad26.COV2.S vaccination and SARS-CoV-2 variants. Study-wide results and caveats: Recipients of vaccine and of placebo showed similar breadth of their non-spike TCR repertoires. The TCR-based breadth and depth measures might underestimate overall T cell responses. Placebo recipients had lower spike-specific TCR breadth than vaccine recipients. Breadth, reportedly substantial, characterized the spike-specific CD8+ and CD4+ T cell responses after vaccination.

Germline loops: CDR1 WSHSY, CDR2 SAAADI. This CDR3 has 13 residues. V was shortened by 3 bases and J by 7 bases, with 10 bases between the two germline ends. Regarding this clone: As yet, its antigen is unknown.

Data came from immunoSEQ multiplex PCR; TCRdb stores just in-frame clones and leaves some out. The table has just over 350,000 clones, about 90% seen once; the top ten hold around 4%. Sample: peripheral blood, taken after recovery from COVID-19. The chain is built from TRBV10-2 and TRBJ1-5; possibly TRBD1 for D (5 bases). This receptor was obtained from a human donor who had recovered from COVID-19. Written as DNA, the CDR3 is TGCGCCAGCAGTGAAGGGGTAGGACAGCCCCAGCATTTT. Protein sequence: CASSEGVGQPQHF.